These T cell receptor beta chains were read from a single sample in a study of beta chain features in type 1 diabetes. TCRdb's table, derived via immunoSEQ multiplex PCR, lists solely in-frame clones and lacks some. Counted here are 300,000 to 350,000 clones, roughly 12% occurring once; the ten biggest clones make up roughly 0.015%. The source material was naive CD4+ T cells from blood. Every receptor here comes from a woman between 18 and 29 years old with type 1 diabetes. The CDR3 runs from the conserved cysteine through the conserved F or W. A D gene is named only where the DNA matches it firmly. Rows may omit the clone size; those that give it use once, few, many or a size class.

d_call j_call v_call clone_size cdr3_aa cdr3_nt
TRBD1 TRBJ2-3 TRBV7-2 few CASISVRDRGKDTQYF TGTGCCAGCATTTCCGTCCGGGACAGGGGGAAAGATACGCAGTATTTT
. TRBJ2-1 TRBV18 . CASSPPGSSYNEQFF TGTGCCAGCTCACCCCCCGGGTCCTCCTACAATGAGCAGTTCTTC
. TRBJ2-1 TRBV4-3 few CASSQEHPSFLEQFF TGCGCCAGCAGCCAAGAACACCCTTCCTTTCTTGAGCAGTTCTTC
. TRBJ1-1 TRBV6-6 few CASSYSSGMAAFF TGTGCCAGCAGTTACTCGTCAGGGATGGCGGCTTTCTTT
. TRBJ2-6 TRBV19 few CASNYFSGANVLTF TGTGCCAGTAATTACTTCTCTGGGGCCAACGTCCTGACTTTC
TRBD1 TRBJ2-7 TRBV7-9 . CASSFGTASWGEQYF TGTGCCAGCAGCTTTGGGACAGCCTCCTGGGGCGAGCAGTACTTC
TRBD1 TRBJ2-1 TRBV10-1 . CASSAGTANEQFF TGCGCCAGCAGTGCCGGGACAGCCAATGAGCAGTTCTTC
TRBD1 TRBJ1-1 TRBV5-1 few CASSLTGQHFTEAFF TGCGCCAGCAGTCTTACGGGACAGCACTTCACTGAAGCTTTCTTT
. TRBJ2-3 TRBV6-5 . CASSLGEVGTDTQYF TGTGCCAGCAGTCTAGGAGAGGTGGGCACAGATACGCAGTATTTT
. TRBJ2-7 TRBV28 . CASSFPSPTSYEQYF TGTGCCAGCAGTTTCCCCTCGCCTACCTCCTACGAGCAGTACTTC
TRBD1 TRBJ2-5 TRBV28 . CASSLWGTGQQETQYF TGTGCCAGCAGTTTATGGGGGACAGGGCAACAAGAGACCCAGTACTTC
. TRBJ2-6 TRBV5-1 once CASSLGSPSPGANVLTF TGCGCCAGCAGCTTGGGTAGTCCGTCCCCTGGGGCCAACGTCCTGACTTTC
. TRBJ1-1 TRBV7-9 . CATPGGVENTEAFF TGTGCAACCCCCGGAGGGGTAGAGAACACTGAAGCTTTCTTT
. TRBJ2-3 TRBV7-2 . CASSPPGAEADTQYF TGTGCCAGCAGCCCCCCGGGAGCGGAGGCAGATACGCAGTATTTT
. TRBJ2-3 TRBV11-2 . CASSSLDYRSTDTQYF TGTGCCAGCAGCTCCTTAGACTACCGGAGTACAGATACGCAGTATTTT
. TRBJ1-5 TRBV30 few CAWSVGATGQPQHF TGTGCCTGGAGTGTGGGGGCGACGGGACAGCCCCAGCATTTT
TRBD2 TRBJ2-3 TRBV7-2 . CASSPPWVAGEGDTQYF TGTGCCAGCAGCCCGCCTTGGGTAGCGGGAGAGGGAGATACGCAGTATTTT
TRBD1 TRBJ2-7 TRBV28 . CASSPRTGGYEQYF TGTGCCAGCAGTCCCCGGACAGGGGGCTACGAGCAGTACTTC
. TRBJ2-3 TRBV6-1 . CASSATSADTQYF TGTGCCAGCAGTGCCACTAGTGCAGATACGCAGTATTTT
TRBD1 TRBJ2-5 TRBV5-4 . CASSQQGSRETQYF TGTGCCAGCAGCCAACAGGGGAGCAGGGAGACCCAGTACTTC
TRBD1 TRBJ1-1 TRBV4-1 . CASSQLGEPGQGRAFF TGCGCCAGCAGCCAATTGGGGGAACCGGGACAGGGGAGAGCTTTCTTT
TRBD2 TRBJ2-1 TRBV5-1 . CASSPLGAGAPSEQFF TGCGCCAGCAGCCCCCTTGGGGCGGGAGCCCCATCTGAGCAGTTCTTC
TRBD2 TRBJ2-5 TRBV11-3 . CASSLLAGNEETQYF TGTGCCAGCAGCTTATTAGCGGGCAATGAAGAGACCCAGTACTTC
. TRBJ1-1 TRBV5-1 few CASSTGSETDTEAFF TGCGCCAGCAGCACAGGGAGTGAAACGGACACTGAAGCTTTCTTT
. TRBJ2-3 TRBV9 . CASSLGQLTDTQYF TGTGCCAGCAGCTTAGGACAACTCACAGATACGCAGTATTTT
TRBD2 TRBJ2-1 TRBV5-1 . CASSPGLADYNEQFF TGCGCCAGCAGCCCGGGACTAGCGGATTACAATGAGCAGTTCTTC
. TRBJ2-5 TRBV7-9 few CASSLAGVETQYF TGTGCCAGCAGCTTAGCGGGAGTAGAGACCCAGTACTTC
. TRBJ2-1 TRBV18 . CASSLTGTGEQFF TGTGCCAGCTCACTCACAGGGACGGGCGAGCAGTTCTTC
. TRBJ1-5 TRBV19 once CASSIGADSNQPQHF TGTGCCAGTAGTATTGGGGCGGATAGCAATCAGCCCCAGCATTTT